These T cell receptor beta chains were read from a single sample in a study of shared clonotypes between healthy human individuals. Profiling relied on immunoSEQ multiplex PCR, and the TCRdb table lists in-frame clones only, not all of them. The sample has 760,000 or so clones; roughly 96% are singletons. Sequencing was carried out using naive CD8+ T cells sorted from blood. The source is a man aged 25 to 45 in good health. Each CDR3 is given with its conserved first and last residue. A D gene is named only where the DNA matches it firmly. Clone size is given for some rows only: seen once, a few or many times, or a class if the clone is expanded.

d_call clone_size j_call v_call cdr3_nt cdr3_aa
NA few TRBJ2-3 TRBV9 TGTGCCAGCAGCACCCCCACAGATACGCAGTATTTT CASSTPTDTQYF
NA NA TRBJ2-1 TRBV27 TGTGCCAGCAGTTTATCGGGCTTTAATGAGCAGTTCTTC CASSLSGFNEQFF
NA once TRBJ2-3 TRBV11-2 TGTGCCAGCAGCTTAATTCCGGCTAGCACAGATACGCAGTATTTT CASSLIPASTDTQYF
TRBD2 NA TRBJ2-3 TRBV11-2 TGTGCCAGCAGCTCGAGGACTAGCGGGAGGGCCTCGGGAGATACGCAGTATTTT CASSSRTSGRASGDTQYF
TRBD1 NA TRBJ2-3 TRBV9 TGTGCCAGCAGCGTAGAAGGACAGGGGGCGATGGATACGCAGTATTTT CASSVEGQGAMDTQYF
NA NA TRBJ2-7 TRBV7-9 TGTGCCAGCAGCCAAGTAGGGCAGGGCTACGAGCAGTACTTC CASSQVGQGYEQYF
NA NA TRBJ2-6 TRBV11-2 TGTGCCAGCAGCTTAGGTGAGGGGTTTACCTCTGGGGCCAACGTCCTGACTTTC CASSLGEGFTSGANVLTF
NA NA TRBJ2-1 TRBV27 TGTGCCAGCAGTTTATTGAGCTACCCCAATGAGCAGTTCTTC CASSLLSYPNEQFF
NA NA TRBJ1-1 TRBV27 TGTGCCAGCAGTTGGGACTCCGGGACTGAAGCTTTCTTT CASSWDSGTEAFF
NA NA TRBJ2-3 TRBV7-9 TGTGCCAGCAGCGGGCCCCAGGGTAGAGGTGCAGATACGCAGTATTTT CASSGPQGRGADTQYF
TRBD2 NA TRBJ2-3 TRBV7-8 TGTGCCAGCAGCGGATTAGCGGGCAGCACAGATACGCAGTATTTT CASSGLAGSTDTQYF
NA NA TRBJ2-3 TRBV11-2 TGTGCCAGCAGAAAAGTAGCAGATACGCAGTATTTT CASRKVADTQYF
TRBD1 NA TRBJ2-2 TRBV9 TGTGCCAGCAGCGCGAGGGACAGGGGGCTCACCGGGGAGCTGTTTTTT CASSARDRGLTGELFF
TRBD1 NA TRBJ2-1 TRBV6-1 TGTGCCAGCAGTGCCGAGCCCGGGACAGTCGATGATGAGCAGTTCTTC CASSAEPGTVDDEQFF
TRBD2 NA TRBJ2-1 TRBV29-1 TGCAGCGTCGACACTAGCGGGAGTAATGCATTCTTC CSVDTSGSNAFF
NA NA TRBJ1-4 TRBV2 TGTGCCAGCAGTGAAGGCCAGACAACTAATGAAAAACTGTTTTTT CASSEGQTTNEKLFF
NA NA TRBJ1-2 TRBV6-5 TGTGCCAGCATCGGGGTCAGGTCGTCTAACTATGGCTACACCTTC CASIGVRSSNYGYTF
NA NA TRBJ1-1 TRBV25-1 TGTGCCAGCAGTGAATCAGGACGGAGGAACACTGAAGCTTTCTTT CASSESGRRNTEAFF
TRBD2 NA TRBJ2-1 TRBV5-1 TGCGCCAGCAGCTTGAGCGGGAGGCTGGGGGATGAGCAGTTCTTC CASSLSGRLGDEQFF
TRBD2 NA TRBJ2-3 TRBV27 TGTGCCAGCAGTTCAAGACTAGCGGGGATTTCAGATACGCAGTATTTT CASSSRLAGISDTQYF
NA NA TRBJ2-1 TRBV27 TGTGCCAGCAGTTTGGAGGGACCTCTGAACTCCTACAATGAGCAGTTCTTC CASSLEGPLNSYNEQFF
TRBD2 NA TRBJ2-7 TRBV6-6 TGTGCCAGCAGTTACTCGAATGCGGGAGGGGGCTACGAGCAGTACTTC CASSYSNAGGGYEQYF
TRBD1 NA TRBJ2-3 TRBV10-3 TGTGCCATCCTTATGACAGGGACAGATACGCAGTATTTT CAILMTGTDTQYF
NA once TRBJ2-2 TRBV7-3 TGTGCCAGCAGCCGCTCAAATACAGCCGGGGAGCTGTTTTTT CASSRSNTAGELFF
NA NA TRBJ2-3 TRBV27 TGTGCCAGCAGCCTAGGGTCCGGGGACACACGCACAGATACGCAGTATTTT CASSLGSGDTRTDTQYF
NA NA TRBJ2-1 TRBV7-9 TGTGCCAGCAGTCGGGCGGGACAAAGATACAATGAGCAGTTCTTC CASSRAGQRYNEQFF
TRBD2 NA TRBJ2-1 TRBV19 TGTGCCAGTAGTAGTCTAGCGGGCTACAATGAGCAGTTCTTC CASSSLAGYNEQFF
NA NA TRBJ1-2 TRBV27 TGTGCCAGCAGTTTAGGGGGAAGACCCAACTATGGCTACACCTTC CASSLGGRPNYGYTF
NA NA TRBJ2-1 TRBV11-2 TGTGCCAGCAGCTTAAGGGTGGTAGGTTACAATGAGCAGTTCTTC CASSLRVVGYNEQFF
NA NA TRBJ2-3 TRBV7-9 TGTGCCAGCAGCCCTAGATCCGGGAAAACTGCACATACGCAGTATTTT CASSPRSGKTAHTQYF
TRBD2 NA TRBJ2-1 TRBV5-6 TGTGCCAGCAGCTTAGGGGCGGGAGGTAGCTACAATGAGCAGTTCTTC CASSLGAGGSYNEQFF